Listed below are T cell receptor beta chains from one sample, sequenced in a study of OX40 agonist ivuxolimab in advanced cancers. Using immunoSEQ multiplex PCR, the repertoire was profiled, and TCRdb retains in-frame clones only, with some absent. This table holds approximately 32,000 clones, roughly 90% found once. The sample in question was CD4+ or CD8+ T cells sorted from blood, obtained in a trial of the OX40 agonist ivuxolimab. These receptors were taken from an adult with an advanced solid tumor such as melanoma, head and neck, liver or kidney cancer. Each CDR3 is given with its conserved first and last residue. Each record gives: J gene, clone size, D gene, V gene, CDR3 DNA, CDR3 protein. A D gene is named only where the DNA matches it firmly. A row's size may be missing; if present it is once, few, many or a size class.

TRBJ2-2 NA NA TRBV5-1 TGCGCCAGCAGCTTGGGGGGGAACACCGGGGAGCTGTTTTTT CASSLGGNTGELFF
TRBJ2-1 NA TRBD2 TRBV27 TGTGCCAGCAGTTGGATACTAGCGGAGGGGGTGCATGAGCAGTTCTTC CASSWILAEGVHEQFF
TRBJ2-3 NA NA TRBV7-3 TGTGCCAGCAGCTTTACACTAGCAGCTAGCACAGATACGCAGTATTTT CASSFTLAASTDTQYF
TRBJ2-1 once NA TRBV6-6 TGTGCCAGCACCCTGTCCTACAATGAGCAGTTCTTC CASTLSYNEQFF
TRBJ2-7 once NA TRBV5-4 TGTGCCAGCAGCTTGGGCGAGTACTACGAGCAGTACTTC CASSLGEYYEQYF
TRBJ1-1 NA NA TRBV5-8 TGTGCCAGCAGCTTGCGCGCTGAAGCTTTCTTT CASSLRAEAFF
TRBJ2-7 NA TRBD2 TRBV29-1 TGCAGCGTTGTACTAGCGGGGCCCTACGAGCAGTACTTC CSVVLAGPYEQYF
TRBJ2-1 NA TRBD2 TRBV6-1 TGTGCCAGCAGTGAACCCAAAGCCGGACTAGCGGGGGCGTTTTTCGTAGAACAGTTCTTC CASSEPKAGLAGAFFVEQFF
TRBJ2-1 NA NA TRBV13 TGTGCCAGCAGCTACCGGGACCCTCCTTACAATGAGCAGTTCTTC CASSYRDPPYNEQFF
TRBJ2-3 NA NA TRBV2 TGTGCCAGCAAGGTGGGGATAATCACAGATACGCAGTATTTT CASKVGIITDTQYF
TRBJ1-1 once NA TRBV29-1 TGCAGCGTTTGGTCAGGGAACATGAACACTGAAGCTTTCTTT CSVWSGNMNTEAFF
TRBJ2-1 NA NA TRBV7-9 TGTGCCAGCAGCCCAGGCGGCCCGGATGAGCAGTTCTTC CASSPGGPDEQFF
TRBJ2-7 once NA TRBV29-1 TGCAGCGTTGAAATGCGTTCCTACGAGCAGTACTTC CSVEMRSYEQYF
TRBJ1-1 NA NA TRBV13 TGTGCCAGCAGCTCCCCCGGGGACCGGGGGGGGGCTTTCTTT CASSSPGDRGGAFF
TRBJ1-5 NA NA TRBV27 TGTGCCAGCTCCCTGACAGTTAATCAGCCCCAGCATTTT CASSLTVNQPQHF
TRBJ2-7 once NA TRBV30 TGTGCCTCGGCTCGTCCTGCCCACGAGCAGTACTTC CASARPAHEQYF
TRBJ2-7 NA NA TRBV4-2 TGTGCCAGCAGCCAAGATAGGTCGGCAGGACCAGCCTACGAGCAGTACTTC CASSQDRSAGPAYEQYF
TRBJ2-7 NA TRBD2 TRBV27 TGTGCCAGCAGTCCCCGGGAGGGGTACGAGCAGTACTTC CASSPREGYEQYF
TRBJ2-7 NA NA TRBV12-5 TGTGCTAGTGGTCATCAGGGGAGGCGCGAGCAGTACTTC CASGHQGRREQYF
TRBJ2-5 NA NA TRBV11-2 TGTGCCAGCGGGTCAGAAGAGACCCAGTACTTC CASGSEETQYF
TRBJ2-7 NA TRBD1 TRBV4-1 TGCGCCAGCAGCCACCCCGGACAGGGCTCATCCTACGAGCAGTACTTC CASSHPGQGSSYEQYF
TRBJ2-1 once NA TRBV6-6 TGTGCCAGTTTCAACCACAATGAGCAGTTCTTC CASFNHNEQFF
TRBJ2-1 NA TRBD1 TRBV7-3 TGTGCCAGCAGCTCGACAGGGACCGGTGAGCAGTTCTTC CASSSTGTGEQFF
TRBJ1-2 once TRBD1 TRBV4-1 TGCGCCAGCAGCCAAGCTTACAGGGGTAGTCATGGCTACACCTTC CASSQAYRGSHGYTF